Sequencing of this T cell receptor beta chain was carried out in a study of CD8 T cells in ankylosing spondylitis. General study points: Ankylosing spondylitis blood appeared to carry a characteristic TCR beta motif of roughly 8 highly homologous variants.

This clonotype has a handful of counts. Its antigen is undetermined. TCRdb independently ran MiXCR on the 5' RACE reads; one entry per CDR3 protein. The data hold fewer than 500,000 distinct CDR3 sequences, with approximately 20% observed a single time. The receptor was derived from a male donor with ankylosing spondylitis. Sequenced: blood, either unsorted or a sorted T cell fraction (not recorded which).

The CDR3 nucleotides read TGTGCCAGCGGCCCGGAGACTAGCGGGAGATACCAGCAGTTCTTC. It encodes CASGPETSGRYQQFF. V and J are TRBV6-2 or TRBV6-3 and TRBJ2-1; 12 bases agree with TRBD2. The CDR3 sequence is 15 residues long. J lost 11 bases, V lost 8 bases, and 13 bases had no gene match. CDR1 and CDR2 (germline): MNHEY, SVGEGT.